One and the same sample provided the 32 T cell receptor beta chains below, sequenced in a study of CD4 T cells in relation to SARS-CoV-2 and coronaviruses. Produced via immunoSEQ multiplex PCR; TCRdb's table is partial and in-frame only. Among tens of thousands of clones listed, approximately 87% were seen once. The sequenced sample consisted of memory CD4+ T cells from PBMCs. The receptors stem from an adult with COVID-19.

The chain carries TRBV4-1 and TRBJ2-1; 8 bases fit TRBD2. Germline loops: CDR1 MGHRA, CDR2 YSYEKL. V lost 4 bases, J lost 0 bases, and 8 bases stayed unmatched. The CDR3 is 17 amino acids. CDR3 sequence reads: CASSLPHRGGSYNEQFF. The CDR3 bases are TGCGCCAGCAGCCTTCCCCACCGGGGGGGCTCCTACAATGAGCAGTTCTTC.

The CDR3 loop is CASSSGTAVNTIYF. CDR3 DNA: TGCGCCAGCAGCTCCGGGACCGCCGTAAACACCATATATTTT. The J gene is TRBJ1-3, the V gene TRBV5-1; perhaps TRBD1 as D (5 bases). Trimming left V 3 bases short and J 6 bases short, with 13 bases between. Germline lookup yields CDR1 SGHRS and CDR2 YFSETQ. The CDR3 spans 14 residues.

The genes are TRBV7-2 and TRBJ2-7; the match to TRBD2 covers 8 bases. J was trimmed by 6 bases and V by 1 base; bases with no gene match: 14. The CDR3 loop spans 17 amino acids. Germline CDR1 and CDR2: SGHTA and FQGNSA. The CDR3 bases are TGTGCCAGCAGCTTAGGACGGGGGGGCAGGATCATTGTCGAGCAGTACTTC. It specifies CASSLGRGGRIIVEQYF.

CDR3 region: CASSDGSRSVGELFF. In nucleotides, the CDR3 is TGTGCCAGCAGTGATGGCTCCCGGTCCGTCGGGGAGCTGTTTTTT. The chain links TRBV6-4 to TRBJ2-2; D is undetermined. The V and J ends lost 3 bases and 7 bases respectively, with 15 bases between them. Germline V gene data show CDR1 as MRHNA and CDR2 as SNTAGT. The CDR3 covers 15 residues.

The chain has TRBV11-2 and TRBJ2-7; the D is unclear. Trimming took 5 bases from V and 0 from J, leaving 14 bases between them. The CDR3 is 15 amino acids. From germline, CDR1 is SGHAT and CDR2 FQNNGV. The CDR3, as DNA: TGTGCCAGCAGCCCTTCTGGTGGAACCTCCTACGAGCAGTACTTC. Its translation: CASSPSGGTSYEQYF.

This clone was found once. V and J are TRBV30 and TRBJ1-1, with D possibly TRBD1 on 5 matching bases. This CDR3 is built from 16 residues. Trimming removed 0 bases from V and 0 bases from J, with 14 bases in between. Germline V gene data show CDR1 as GTSNPN and CDR2 as SVGIG (reference sequence). CDR3: CAWSVGGAYMNTEAFF. The CDR3 coding sequence is TGTGCCTGGAGTGTAGGTGGGGCCTACATGAACACTGAAGCTTTCTTT. Full variable domain (missing parts from reference TRBV30 and TRBJ1-1): SQTIHQWPATLVQPVGSPLSLECTVEGTSNPNLYWYRQAAGRGLQLLFYSVGIGQISSEVPQNLSASRPQDRQFILSSKKLLLSDSGFYLCAWSVGGAYMNTEAFFGQGTRLTVV.

This rearrangement joins TRBV5-4 to TRBJ2-1; 10 bases line up with TRBD2. The CDR3 is 14 amino acids. The V and J ends lost 0 bases and 10 bases, in that order; junction bases with no gene match: 4. CDR1 is SGHNT and CDR2 is YYREEE in the germline V gene (reference sequence). DNA of the CDR3: TGTGCCAGCAGCTTGGCTAGCGGGGGTAGGGAGCAGTTCTTC. Translated, it gives CASSLASGGREQFF.

This clone was counted a single time. The CDR3 DNA reads as TGTGCCAGTAGCCAGGGATTAGGGGAGACCCAGTACTTC. Encoded protein: CASSQGLGETQYF. V gene TRBV19 combines with J gene TRBJ2-5; D is perhaps TRBD1 (5 bases). Germline V gene sequence: CDR1 LNHDA, CDR2 SQIVND (reference sequence). The CDR3 is made up of 13 amino acids. With 6 bases removed from V and 5 bases from J, the gap between germline ends came to 13 bases.

The rearrangement uses TRBV11-2 and TRBJ2-3; TRBD2 agrees at 10 bases. The CDR3 length is 17 residues. Germline V gives CDR1 SGHAT, CDR2 FQNNGV. V lost 5 bases, J lost 1 base, and 9 bases stayed unmatched. Written as DNA, the CDR3 is TGTGCCAGCAGCACCAGCCCTAGCGGGGGACGCACAGATACGCAGTATTTT. Protein product: CASSTSPSGGRTDTQYF.

The chain has TRBV5-6 and TRBJ1-3; D perhaps matches TRBD1 (5 bases). Germline values: CDR1 SGHDT, CDR2 YYEEEE. The CDR3 runs 16 residues. The V end lost 2 bases, the J end lost 0 bases, and 12 bases lay between the germline ends. CDR3 coding DNA: TGTGCCAGCAGCTTTAGGACACTCGTCTCTGGAAACACCATATATTTT. Protein: CASSFRTLVSGNTIYF.

J is TRBJ1-1 and V is TRBV5-1; 8 bases match TRBD1. Per germline, CDR1 SGHRS and CDR2 YFSETQ. This CDR3 contains 17 residues. V trimming: 4 bases; J trimming: 5 bases; junction bases outside the gene matches: 16. CDR3 sequence reads: CASSASGGGDGKTEAFF. CDR3 DNA sequence: TGCGCCAGCAGCGCCTCAGGGGGCGGGGATGGTAAAACTGAAGCTTTCTTT. Combining the CDR3 with reference TRBV5-1 and TRBJ1-1 gives the whole variable domain KAGVTQTPRYLIKTRGQQVTLSCSPISGHRSVSWYQQTPGQGLQFLFEYFSETQRNKGNFPGRFSGRQFSNSRSEMNVSTLELGDSALYLCASSASGGGDGKTEAFFGQGTRLTVV.

This chain connects TRBV11-3 to TRBJ2-1, with D perhaps being TRBD1 or TRBD2 (6 bases each). Between the trimmed V and J ends, which lost 2 bases and 0 bases, there was a span of 23 bases. CDR3 length equals 20 residues. Germline V gene sequence: CDR1 SGHNT, CDR2 YENEEA. CDR3: CASSLWRGRGSTSSYNEQFF. CDR3 in DNA: TGTGCCAGCAGCTTATGGCGGGGCAGGGGAAGTACAAGCTCCTACAATGAGCAGTTCTTC. Together with reference TRBV11-3 and TRBJ2-1, the CDR3 gives the full variable domain: EAGVVQSPRYKIIEKKQPVAFWCNPISGHNTLYWYLQNLGQGPELLIRYENEEAVDDSQLPKDRFSAERLKGVDSTLKIQPAELGDSAVYLCASSLWRGRGSTSSYNEQFFGPGTRLTVL.

This rearrangement joins TRBV7-3 to TRBJ2-5, with 7 bases fitting TRBD1. Germline values: CDR1 SGHTA, CDR2 FQGTGA. The CDR3 has 13 amino acids. Trimming took 2 bases from V and 4 from J; bases not matched to a gene: 1. Written as DNA, the CDR3 is TGTGCCAGCAGCTTAGAGGGGGCAGAGACCCAGTACTTC. This sequence encodes CASSLEGAETQYF.

This rearrangement joins TRBV7-2 to TRBJ1-4, with D perhaps TRBD1 (5 bases). V was pared by 5 bases and J by 15 bases, with 22 bases between. Germline assignment: CDR1 SGHTA and CDR2 FQGNSA. There are 14 residues in the CDR3. The CDR3 is CASSPAYGTMRVFF. DNA for the CDR3: TGTGCCAGCAGCCCCGCATATGGGACCATGAGAGTGTTTTTT.

The rearrangement uses TRBV6-5 and TRBJ1-1; weak D call: TRBD1 (5 bases). Germline V CDR1 and CDR2: MNHEY, SVGAGI. The CDR3 consists of 15 residues. Trimming removed 0 bases from V and 5 bases from J, with 13 bases in between. In DNA, the CDR3 is TGTGCCAGCAGTTACTCTGGGCGGGGGTTGACTGAAGCTTTCTTT. This codes for CASSYSGRGLTEAFF.

The sample holds one count of this clone. This chain links TRBV5-1 with TRBJ2-3; 12 nucleotides align to TRBD2. Germline-derived CDR1 and CDR2 are SGHRS and YFSETQ. This CDR3 region has 16 residues. After removal of 4 bases from V and 1 base from J, the junction contained 4 bases not matched to a gene. The CDR3 nucleotides read TGCGCCAGCAGCCTTAGACTAGCGGGGGGCACAGATACGCAGTATTTT. Translation gives CASSLRLAGGTDTQYF.

In nucleotides, the CDR3 is TGTGCCAGCAGCCCTAGGGGCGGGGCCAGCTCCTACAATGAGCAGTTCTTC. Encoded protein: CASSPRGGASSYNEQFF. The rearrangement uses TRBV11-2 and TRBJ2-1; TRBD2 might be the D (6 bases). V gave up 5 bases and J gave up 0 bases, with 17 bases separating them. Germline CDR1 and CDR2: SGHAT and FQNNGV. The CDR3 runs to 17 residues.

The chain couples TRBV19 to TRBJ2-5; D unclear. This CDR3 contains 12 residues. Germline CDR1 and CDR2: LNHDA and SQIVND (reference sequence). Trimming took off 0 bases at V and 5 bases at J, with 4 bases between the two ends. CDR3 region: CASSIEGETQYF. The CDR3 nucleotides are TGTGCCAGTAGTATAGAAGGGGAGACCCAGTACTTC.

The genes are TRBV4-3 and TRBJ1-3, with 7 bases aligning to TRBD1. CDR1 is LGHNA and CDR2 is YSLEER in the germline V gene. This CDR3 contains 15 residues. The V segment lost 1 base and the J segment 2 bases; nucleotides outside the gene matches: 2. In DNA form, the CDR3 reads TGCGCCAGCAGCCAAGCCCAGGGGGCTGGAAACACCATATATTTT. Translating gives CASSQAQGAGNTIYF.

The chain carries TRBV25-1 and TRBJ1-4; 12 nucleotides line up with TRBD1. This CDR3 contains 16 residues. The J segment lost 10 bases and the V segment lost 3 bases, leaving 9 bases of the junction unmatched. Germline lookup yields CDR1 MGHDK and CDR2 SYGVNS. CDR3 in amino acids: CASSDQSGTGGGKLFF. The CDR3 DNA sequence: TGTGCCAGCAGTGATCAATCCGGGACAGGGGGCGGAAAACTGTTTTTT.

The chain combines TRBV6-2 or TRBV6-3 with TRBJ2-1; tentatively, D is TRBD1 or TRBD2 (5 bases each). Germline lookup yields CDR1 MNHEY and CDR2 SVGEGT. The V gene lost 6 bases and the J gene lost 4 bases, with 13 bases spanning the gap. This CDR3 is built from 14 residues. CDR3 sequence (DNA): TGTGCCAGCAGCCGAGGGGCTGCGTACAATGAGCAGTTCTTC. Its translation: CASSRGAAYNEQFF.

V gene TRBV9 combines with J gene TRBJ2-2; D call uncertain. V lost 1 base to trimming and J lost 1 base, with 5 bases between them. Germline CDR1 is SGDLS and CDR2 is YYNGEE. CDR3 size: 14 residues. The CDR3 nucleotides read TGTGCCAGCAGCGTAACCTGGAACACCGGGGAGCTGTTTTTT. Residues: CASSVTWNTGELFF. Full variable domain (remainder filled in from reference TRBV9 and TRBJ2-2): DSGVTQTPKHLITATGQRVTLRCSPRSGDLSVYWYQQSLDQGLQFLIQYYNGEERAKGNILERFSAQQFPDLHSELNLSSLELGDSALYFCASSVTWNTGELFFGEGSRLTVL.

The chain carries TRBV5-1 and TRBJ2-5; tentative D call: TRBD1 (5 bases). Trimming took off 0 bases at V and 2 bases at J, with 11 bases between the two ends. Per germline, CDR1 SGHRS and CDR2 YFSETQ. The CDR3 has 15 residues. The DNA of the CDR3 is TGCGCCAGCAGCTTGGAGGGGTTGGAGCAAGAGACCCAGTACTTC. Its translation: CASSLEGLEQETQYF.

The V and J genes are TRBV6-5 and TRBJ2-7; TRBD1 aligns across 10 bases. This CDR3 has 15 amino acids. V gave up 2 bases and J gave up 4 bases; unmatched junction bases: 5. Germline CDR1 MNHEY, CDR2 SVGAGI. CDR3 sequence reads: CASSYRDRGIYEQYF. CDR3 nucleotides: TGTGCCAGCAGTTACAGGGACAGGGGCATTTACGAGCAGTACTTC.

This chain links TRBV5-1 with TRBJ2-5; D is possibly TRBD2 (5 bases). Germline V lookup: CDR1 SGHRS, CDR2 YFSETQ. There are 14 residues in the CDR3. The V and J ends lost 3 bases and 5 bases respectively, with 14 bases between them. The CDR3 nucleotides read TGCGCCAGCAGCTCGACGGGGTCCCGGGAGACCCAGTACTTC. Its protein is CASSSTGSRETQYF.

The chain employs TRBV14 and TRBJ1-2, with D perhaps TRBD1 (5 bases). The CDR3 loop spans 13 amino acids. Germline lookup yields CDR1 SGHDN and CDR2 FVKESK. Trimming took off 0 bases at V and 8 bases at J, with 10 bases between the two ends. CDR3 coding DNA: TGTGCCAGCAGCCAAGATTCCCGGGGCGGCTACACCTTC. Its translation: CASSQDSRGGYTF.

The rearrangement joins TRBV6-4 to TRBJ2-7; tentatively, D is TRBD1 or TRBD2 (6 bases each). Germline CDR1 is MRHNA and CDR2 is SNTAGT. V shed 0 bases and J shed 6 bases, with 21 bases lying between them. The CDR3 is 17 residues long. Here the CDR3 reads CASSDSGGDNPSCEQYF. CDR3 nucleotides: TGTGCCAGCAGTGACTCTGGAGGGGACAACCCCTCGTGCGAGCAGTACTTC.

The chain combines TRBV6-5 with TRBJ1-4; D gene ambiguous. CDR1 MNHEY and CDR2 SVGAGI come from the germline V gene. V gave up 6 bases and J gave up 8 bases, with 7 bases separating them. The CDR3 spans 11 residues. Written as DNA, the CDR3 is TGTGCCAGCAGATCTGGGGAAAAACTGTTTTTT. Amino acids: CASRSGEKLFF.

This clone was seen more than once but under ten times. J is TRBJ1-5 and V is TRBV7-2; D is ambiguous. V gave up 2 bases and J gave up 7 bases, with 18 bases separating them. The V gene's germline CDR1 is SGHTA and CDR2 FQGNSA. The CDR3 is 16 residues long. CDR3 DNA: TGTGCCAGCAGCTTAAATTCAGCATCCGGGGAGCAGCCCCAGCATTTT. Its protein product is CASSLNSASGEQPQHF. The variable domain in full, completed from reference TRBV7-2 and TRBJ1-5, reads GAGVSQSPSNKVTEKGKDVELRCDPISGHTALYWYRQSLGQGLEFLIYFQGNSAPDKSGLPSDRFSAERTGGSVSTLTIQRTQQEDSAVYLCASSLNSASGEQPQHFGDGTRLSIL.

This clone was observed once. The CDR3 region is CASSLVGDPFNEQFF. In DNA, the CDR3 is TGTGCCAGCAGCTTAGTAGGGGACCCCTTCAATGAGCAGTTCTTC. J is TRBJ2-1 and V is TRBV7-2; D may be TRBD1 or TRBD2 (5 bases each). The germline gives CDR1 SGHTA, CDR2 FQGNSA. Trimming shortened V by 1 base and J by 6 bases, and 13 bases separated the two germline ends. The CDR3 consists of 15 residues.

The chain joins TRBV6-5 to TRBJ1-2; D is undetermined. The germline V gene has CDR1 MNHEY and CDR2 SVGAGI. CDR3 size: 14 residues. Trimming removed 6 bases from V and 0 bases from J, with 11 bases in between. The CDR3 coding sequence is TGTGCCAGCAGGGACCGATCCCCTAACTATGGCTACACCTTC. It encodes CASRDRSPNYGYTF.

V gene TRBV9 combines with J gene TRBJ1-2; the D gene is possibly TRBD1 (6 bases). V gave up 4 bases and J gave up 2 bases, with 12 bases separating them. Germline V lookup: CDR1 SGDLS, CDR2 YYNGEE. The CDR3 contains 14 residues. The CDR3 region is CASSPRDNNYGYTF. DNA for the CDR3: TGTGCCAGCAGCCCTCGGGACAACAACTATGGCTACACCTTC. The full variable domain, with the rest looked up from reference TRBV9 and TRBJ1-2, is DSGVTQTPKHLITATGQRVTLRCSPRSGDLSVYWYQQSLDQGLQFLIQYYNGEERAKGNILERFSAQQFPDLHSELNLSSLELGDSALYFCASSPRDNNYGYTFGSGTRLTVV.